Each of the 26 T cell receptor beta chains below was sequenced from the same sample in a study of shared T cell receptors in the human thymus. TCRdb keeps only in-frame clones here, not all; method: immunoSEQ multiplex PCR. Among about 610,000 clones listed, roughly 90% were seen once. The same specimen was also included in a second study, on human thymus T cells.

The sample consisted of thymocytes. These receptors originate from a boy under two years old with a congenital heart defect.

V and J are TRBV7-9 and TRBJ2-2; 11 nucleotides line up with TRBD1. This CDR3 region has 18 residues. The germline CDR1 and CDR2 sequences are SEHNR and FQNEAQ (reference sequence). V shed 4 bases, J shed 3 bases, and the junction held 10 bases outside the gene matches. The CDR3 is CASSCGTGGGVHTGELFF. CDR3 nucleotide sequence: TGTGCCAGCAGCTGTGGGACAGGGGGGGGTGTGCACACCGGGGAGCTGTTTTTT.

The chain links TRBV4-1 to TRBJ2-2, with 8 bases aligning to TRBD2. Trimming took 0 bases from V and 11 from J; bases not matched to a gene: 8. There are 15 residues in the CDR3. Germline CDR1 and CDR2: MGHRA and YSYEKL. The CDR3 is CASSQEGREVAELFF. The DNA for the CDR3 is TGCGCCAGCAGCCAAGAGGGGCGGGAGGTGGCCGAGCTGTTTTTT.

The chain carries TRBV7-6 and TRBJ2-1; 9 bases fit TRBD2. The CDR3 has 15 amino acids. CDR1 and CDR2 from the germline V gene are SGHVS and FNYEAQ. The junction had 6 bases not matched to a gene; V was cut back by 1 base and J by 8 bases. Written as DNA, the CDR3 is TGTGCCAGCAGCTTAGGACAGGGCGGGGGGGATGAGCAGTTCTTC. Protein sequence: CASSLGQGGGDEQFF.

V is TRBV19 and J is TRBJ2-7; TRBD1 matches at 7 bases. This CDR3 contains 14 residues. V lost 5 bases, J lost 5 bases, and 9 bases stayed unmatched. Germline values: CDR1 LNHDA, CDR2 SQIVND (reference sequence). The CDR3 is CASSSRQGPHEQYF. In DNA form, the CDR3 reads TGTGCCAGTAGTTCCCGACAGGGACCGCACGAGCAGTACTTC.

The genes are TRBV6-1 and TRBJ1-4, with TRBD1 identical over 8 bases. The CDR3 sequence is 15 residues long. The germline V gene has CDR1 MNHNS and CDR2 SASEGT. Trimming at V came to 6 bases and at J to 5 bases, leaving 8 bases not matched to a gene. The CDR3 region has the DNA TGTGCCAGCAGCGCAGGGGGCGCGGGGAATGAAAAACTGTTTTTT. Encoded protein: CASSAGGAGNEKLFF.

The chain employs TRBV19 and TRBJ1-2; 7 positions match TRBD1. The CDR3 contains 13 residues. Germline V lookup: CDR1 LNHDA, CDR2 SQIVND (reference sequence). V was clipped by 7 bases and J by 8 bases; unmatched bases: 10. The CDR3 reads CASIRDSISGYTF. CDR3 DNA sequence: TGTGCCAGTATCCGGGACAGCATAAGCGGCTACACCTTC.

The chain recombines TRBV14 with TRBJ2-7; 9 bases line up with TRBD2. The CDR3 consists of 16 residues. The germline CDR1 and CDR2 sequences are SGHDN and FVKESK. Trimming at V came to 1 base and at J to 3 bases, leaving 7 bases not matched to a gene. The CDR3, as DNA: TGTGCCAGCAGCCAAGCTGTAGCGGGAGAGGGCTACGAGCAGTACTTC. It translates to CASSQAVAGEGYEQYF.

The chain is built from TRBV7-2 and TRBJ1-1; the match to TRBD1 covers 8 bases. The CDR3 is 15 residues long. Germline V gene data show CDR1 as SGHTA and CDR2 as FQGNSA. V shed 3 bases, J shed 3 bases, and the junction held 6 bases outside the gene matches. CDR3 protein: CASSFDRGPDTEAFF. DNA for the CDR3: TGTGCCAGCAGCTTTGACAGGGGACCGGACACTGAAGCTTTCTTT. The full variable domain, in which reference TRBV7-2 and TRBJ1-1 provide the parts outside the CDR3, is GAGVSQSPSNKVTEKGKDVELRCDPISGHTALYWYRQSLGQGLEFLIYFQGNSAPDKSGLPSDRFSAERTGGSVSTLTIQRTQQEDSAVYLCASSFDRGPDTEAFFGQGTRLTVV.

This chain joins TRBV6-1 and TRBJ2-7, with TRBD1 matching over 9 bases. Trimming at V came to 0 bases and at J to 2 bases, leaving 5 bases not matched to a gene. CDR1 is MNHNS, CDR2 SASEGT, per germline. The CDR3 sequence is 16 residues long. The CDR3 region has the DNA TGTGCCAGCAGTGAAGCGCCTGGGACAGGGCCCTACGAGCAGTACTTC. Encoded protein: CASSEAPGTGPYEQYF.

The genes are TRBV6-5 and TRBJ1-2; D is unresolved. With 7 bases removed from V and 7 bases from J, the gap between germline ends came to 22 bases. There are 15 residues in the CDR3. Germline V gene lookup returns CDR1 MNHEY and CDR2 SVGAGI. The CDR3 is CASTPRGPEVGGYTF. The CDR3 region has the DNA TGTGCCAGCACCCCCCGGGGTCCCGAGGTTGGTGGCTACACCTTC.

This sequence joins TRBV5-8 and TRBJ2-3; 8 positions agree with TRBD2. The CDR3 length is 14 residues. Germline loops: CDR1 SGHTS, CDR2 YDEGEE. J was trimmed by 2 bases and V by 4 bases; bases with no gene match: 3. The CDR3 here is CASSPGLDTDTQYF. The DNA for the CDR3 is TGTGCCAGCAGCCCGGGACTAGACACAGATACGCAGTATTTT. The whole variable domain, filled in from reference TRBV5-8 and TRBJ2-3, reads EAGVTQSPTHLIKTRGQQATLRCSPISGHTSVYWYQQALGLGLQFLLWYDEGEERNRGNFPPRFSGRQFPNYSSELNVNALELEDSALYLCASSPGLDTDTQYFGPGTRLTVL.

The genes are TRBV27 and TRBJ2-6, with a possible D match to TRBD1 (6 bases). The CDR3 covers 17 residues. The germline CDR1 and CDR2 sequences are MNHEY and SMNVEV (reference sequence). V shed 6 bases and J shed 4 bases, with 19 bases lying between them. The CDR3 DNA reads TGTGCCAGCAGCCGAACAGGGTTCAGCGCCGGGGCCAACGTCCTGACTTTC. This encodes CASSRTGFSAGANVLTF.

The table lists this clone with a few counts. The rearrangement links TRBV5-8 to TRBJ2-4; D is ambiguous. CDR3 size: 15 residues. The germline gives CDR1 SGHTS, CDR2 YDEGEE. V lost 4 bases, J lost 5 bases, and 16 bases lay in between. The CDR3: CASSPVDSSENIQYF. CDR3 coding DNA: TGTGCCAGCAGCCCGGTCGACTCCTCGGAAAACATTCAGTACTTC. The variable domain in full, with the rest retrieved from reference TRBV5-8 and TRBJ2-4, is EAGVTQSPTHLIKTRGQQATLRCSPISGHTSVYWYQQALGLGLQFLLWYDEGEERNRGNFPPRFSGRQFPNYSSELNVNALELEDSALYLCASSPVDSSENIQYFGAGTRLSVL.

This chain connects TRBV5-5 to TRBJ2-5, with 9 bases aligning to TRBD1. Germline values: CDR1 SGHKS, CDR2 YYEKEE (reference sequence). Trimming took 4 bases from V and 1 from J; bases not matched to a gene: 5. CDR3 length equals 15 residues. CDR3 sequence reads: CASSHRDRAQETQYF. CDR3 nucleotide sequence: TGTGCCAGCAGCCACCGGGACAGGGCCCAAGAGACCCAGTACTTC.

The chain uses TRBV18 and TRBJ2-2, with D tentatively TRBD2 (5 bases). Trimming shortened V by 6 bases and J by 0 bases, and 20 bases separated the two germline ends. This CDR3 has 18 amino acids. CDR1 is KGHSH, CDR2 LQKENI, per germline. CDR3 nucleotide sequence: TGTGCCAGCTCCCCGCGGGCAATACCGAGCTCGAACACCGGGGAGCTGTTTTTT. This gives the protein CASSPRAIPSSNTGELFF.

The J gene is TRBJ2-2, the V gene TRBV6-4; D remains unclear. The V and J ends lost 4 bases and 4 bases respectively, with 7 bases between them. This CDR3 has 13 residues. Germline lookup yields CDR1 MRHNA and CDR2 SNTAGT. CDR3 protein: CASSAPGTGELFF. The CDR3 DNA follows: TGTGCCAGCAGTGCTCCCGGCACCGGGGAGCTGTTTTTT.

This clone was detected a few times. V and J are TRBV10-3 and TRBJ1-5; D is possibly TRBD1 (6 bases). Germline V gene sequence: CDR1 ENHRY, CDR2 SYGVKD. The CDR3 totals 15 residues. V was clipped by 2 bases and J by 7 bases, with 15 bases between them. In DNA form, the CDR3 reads TGTGCCATCAGTGAGAAAGAGGGGGGGGAGCAGCCCCAGCATTTT. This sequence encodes CAISEKEGGEQPQHF.

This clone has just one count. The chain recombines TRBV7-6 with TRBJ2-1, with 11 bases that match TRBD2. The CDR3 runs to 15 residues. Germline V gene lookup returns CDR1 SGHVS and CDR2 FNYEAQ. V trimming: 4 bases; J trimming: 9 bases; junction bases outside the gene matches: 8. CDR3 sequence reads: CASSSRSGREGEQFF. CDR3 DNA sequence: TGTGCCAGCAGCTCCCGTAGCGGGAGGGAAGGTGAGCAGTTCTTC.

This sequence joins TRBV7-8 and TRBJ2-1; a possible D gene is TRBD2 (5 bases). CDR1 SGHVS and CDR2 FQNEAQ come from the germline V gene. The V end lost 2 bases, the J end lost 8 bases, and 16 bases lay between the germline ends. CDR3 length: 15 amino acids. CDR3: CASSLPQAPGYEQFF. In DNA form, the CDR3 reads TGTGCCAGCAGCTTACCTCAGGCCCCGGGGTATGAGCAGTTCTTC.

The CDR3 here is CASSYEEKNIQYF. CDR3 sequence (DNA): TGCGCCAGCAGTTATGAAGAGAAAAACATTCAGTACTTC. The chain is built from TRBV5-1 and TRBJ2-4; D gene uncertain. Germline values: CDR1 SGHRS, CDR2 YFSETQ. This CDR3 contains 13 residues. V lost 5 bases and J 4 bases, leaving 10 bases between the germline ends.

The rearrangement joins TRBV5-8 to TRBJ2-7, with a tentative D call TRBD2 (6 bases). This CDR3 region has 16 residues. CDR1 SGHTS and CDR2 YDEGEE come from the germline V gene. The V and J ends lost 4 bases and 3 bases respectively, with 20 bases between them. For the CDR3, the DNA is TGTGCCAGCAGCCCCTACAGTGGAACGGGGGACTACGAGCAGTACTTC. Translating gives CASSPYSGTGDYEQYF.

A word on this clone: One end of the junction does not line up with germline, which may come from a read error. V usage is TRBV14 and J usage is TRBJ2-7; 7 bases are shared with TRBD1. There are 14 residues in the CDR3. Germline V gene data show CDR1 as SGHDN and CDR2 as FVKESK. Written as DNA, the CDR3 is TGTGCCAGCAGCCGACAGGGATTCTCCTACAAGCAGTACTTC. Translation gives CASSRQGFSYKQYF.

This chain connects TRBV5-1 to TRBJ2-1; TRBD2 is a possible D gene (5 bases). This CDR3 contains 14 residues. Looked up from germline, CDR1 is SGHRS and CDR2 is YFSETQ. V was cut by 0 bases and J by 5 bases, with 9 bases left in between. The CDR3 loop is CASSLVGKNNEQFF. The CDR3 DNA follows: TGCGCCAGCAGCTTGGTCGGGAAAAACAATGAGCAGTTCTTC. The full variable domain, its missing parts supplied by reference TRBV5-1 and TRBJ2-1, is KAGVTQTPRYLIKTRGQQVTLSCSPISGHRSVSWYQQTPGQGLQFLFEYFSETQRNKGNFPGRFSGRQFSNSRSEMNVSTLELGDSALYLCASSLVGKNNEQFFGPGTRLTVL.

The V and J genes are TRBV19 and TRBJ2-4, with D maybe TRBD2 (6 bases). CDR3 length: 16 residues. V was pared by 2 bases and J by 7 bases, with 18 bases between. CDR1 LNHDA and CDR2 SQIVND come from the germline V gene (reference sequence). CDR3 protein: CASSILGHLGGNIQYF. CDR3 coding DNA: TGTGCCAGTAGTATACTGGGGCACCTAGGAGGGAACATTCAGTACTTC. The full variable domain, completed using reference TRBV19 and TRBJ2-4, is DGGITQSPKYLFRKEGQNVTLSCEQNLNHDAMYWYRQDPGQGLRLIYYSQIVNDFQKGDIAEGYSVSREKKESFPLTVTSAQKNPTAFYLCASSILGHLGGNIQYFGAGTRLSVL.

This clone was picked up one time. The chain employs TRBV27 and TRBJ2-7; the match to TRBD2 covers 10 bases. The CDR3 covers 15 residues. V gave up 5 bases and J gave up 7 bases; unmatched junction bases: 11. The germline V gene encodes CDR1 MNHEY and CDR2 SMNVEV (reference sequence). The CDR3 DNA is TGTGCCAGCAGTCCGCCAGGGACTAGCGAAAGGGAGCAGTACTTC. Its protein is CASSPPGTSEREQYF.

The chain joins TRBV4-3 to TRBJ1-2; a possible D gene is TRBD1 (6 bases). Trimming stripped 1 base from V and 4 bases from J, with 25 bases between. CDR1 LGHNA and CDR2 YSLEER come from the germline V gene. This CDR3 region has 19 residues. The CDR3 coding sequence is TGCGCCAGCAGCCAAGTTGGTGAGCCCCGCGACAGGCAGGCCTATGGCTACACCTTC. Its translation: CASSQVGEPRDRQAYGYTF.